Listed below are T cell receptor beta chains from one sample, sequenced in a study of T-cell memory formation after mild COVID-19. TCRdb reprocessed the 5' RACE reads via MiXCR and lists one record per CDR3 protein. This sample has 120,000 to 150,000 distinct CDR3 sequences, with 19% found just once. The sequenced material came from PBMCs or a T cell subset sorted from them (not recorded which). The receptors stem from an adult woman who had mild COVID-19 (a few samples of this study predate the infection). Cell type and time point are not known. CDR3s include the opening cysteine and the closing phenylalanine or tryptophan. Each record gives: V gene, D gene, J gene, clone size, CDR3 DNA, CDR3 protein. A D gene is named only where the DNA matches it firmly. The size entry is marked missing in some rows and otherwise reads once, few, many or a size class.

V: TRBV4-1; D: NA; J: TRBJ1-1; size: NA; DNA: TGCGCCAGCAGCCAAGGTCGCGGGGGCGGGACTGAAGCTTTCTTT; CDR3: CASSQGRGGGTEAFF
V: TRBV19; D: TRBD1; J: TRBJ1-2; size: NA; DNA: TGTGCCAGTAGTACCTACAGGGGAAACTATGGCTACACCTTC; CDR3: CASSTYRGNYGYTF
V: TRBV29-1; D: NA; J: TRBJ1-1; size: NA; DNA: TGCAGCGTTGTGGGGCCCTGGGGAACTGAAGCTTTATTT; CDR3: CSVVGPWGTEALF
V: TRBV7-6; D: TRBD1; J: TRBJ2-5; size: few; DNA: TGTGCCAGCAGCTTAACAGGGGGACAGACCCAGTACTTC; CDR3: CASSLTGGQTQYF
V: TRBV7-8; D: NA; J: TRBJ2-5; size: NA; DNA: TGTGCCAGCAGCTTTCGGAGGATCTTCCAAGAGACCCAGTACTTC; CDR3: CASSFRRIFQETQYF
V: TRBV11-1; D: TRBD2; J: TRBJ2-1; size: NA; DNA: TGTGCCAGCAGCCGAGGGGGTAATAGCGGGAACAATGAGCAGTTCTTC; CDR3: CASSRGGNSGNNEQFF
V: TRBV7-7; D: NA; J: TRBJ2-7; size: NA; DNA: TGTGCTAGCAGCTTAGAACTGCAGACTAGTGTGGGGGAGCAGTACTTC; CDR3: CASSLELQTSVGEQYF
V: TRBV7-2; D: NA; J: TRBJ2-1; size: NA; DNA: TGTGCCAGCAGCTCCAGGGGGAGGGCCCCTTGGACTGAGCAGTTCTTC; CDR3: CASSSRGRAPWTEQFF
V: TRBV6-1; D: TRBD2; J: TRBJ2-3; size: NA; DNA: TGTGCCAGCAGTGAAAAATCTAGCGGGGCAGATACGCAGTATTTT; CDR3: CASSEKSSGADTQYF
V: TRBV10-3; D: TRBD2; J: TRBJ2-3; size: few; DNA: TGTGCCACCTCCCGAGGGGGACTAGCGGGAGATACGCAGTATTTT; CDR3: CATSRGGLAGDTQYF
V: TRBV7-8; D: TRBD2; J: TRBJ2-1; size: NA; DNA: TGTGCCAGCAGCTTAGCGGGTAAGGGACTAGTCGGGAATGAGCAGTTCTTC; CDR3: CASSLAGKGLVGNEQFF
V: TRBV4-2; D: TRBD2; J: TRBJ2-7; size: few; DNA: TGTGCCAGCAGCCCTATAGCGGGAGGGGACTCCTACGAGCAGTACTTC; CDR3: CASSPIAGGDSYEQYF
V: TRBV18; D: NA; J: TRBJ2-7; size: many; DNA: TGTGCCAGCTCACCCCCCGGACCTCGAAAAGAGCAGTACTTC; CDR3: CASSPPGPRKEQYF
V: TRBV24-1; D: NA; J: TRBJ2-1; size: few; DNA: TGTGCCACCGGCTTATCGGGGGTCAATGAGCAGTTCTTC; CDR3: CATGLSGVNEQFF
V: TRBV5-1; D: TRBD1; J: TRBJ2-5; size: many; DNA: TGCGCCAGCAGCGTGAAAAGACAGGGACGAGAGACCCAGTACTTC; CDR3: CASSVKRQGRETQYF
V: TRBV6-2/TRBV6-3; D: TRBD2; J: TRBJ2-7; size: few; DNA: TGTGCCAGCAGTTACCCCCCAGGGCGACCGGGACTAGCGGCATGGGGCCAAAGCTCCTACGAGCAGTACTTC; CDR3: CASSYPPGRPGLAAWGQSSYEQYF
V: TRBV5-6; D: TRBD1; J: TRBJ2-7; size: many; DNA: TGTGCCAGCAGCTTGTGGGGACAGGGGGTCCCAAGCTCCTACGAGCAGTACTTC; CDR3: CASSLWGQGVPSSYEQYF
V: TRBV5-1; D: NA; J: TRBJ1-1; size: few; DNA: TGCGCCAGCAGCTCGGGGCACACGACAGACAACACTGAAGCTTTCTTT; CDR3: CASSSGHTTDNTEAFF
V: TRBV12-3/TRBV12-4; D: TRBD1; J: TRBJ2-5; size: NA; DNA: TGTGCCAGCAGTTCTCTACAGGGGTTGAAGACCCAGTACTTC; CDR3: CASSSLQGLKTQYF
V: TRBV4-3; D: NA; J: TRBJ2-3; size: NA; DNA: TGCGCCAGCAGCCAGGGACGCACAGATACGCAGTATTTT; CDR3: CASSQGRTDTQYF
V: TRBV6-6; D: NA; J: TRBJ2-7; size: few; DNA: TGTGCCAGCAGTTACTCGCAGGGCTCCTACGAGCAGTACTTC; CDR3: CASSYSQGSYEQYF
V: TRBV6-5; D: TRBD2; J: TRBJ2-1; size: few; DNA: TGTGCCAGCAATGCGGGAGGGGAGCAGTTCTTC; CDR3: CASNAGGEQFF
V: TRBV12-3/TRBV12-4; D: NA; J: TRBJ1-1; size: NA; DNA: TGTGCCAGCAGGGAGACAGGAATGAACACTGAAGCTTTCTTT; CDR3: CASRETGMNTEAFF
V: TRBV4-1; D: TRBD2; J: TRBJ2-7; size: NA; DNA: TGCGCCAGCAGCCTCTCAGCGGGGACCGGTAGGGAGCAGTACTTC; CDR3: CASSLSAGTGREQYF
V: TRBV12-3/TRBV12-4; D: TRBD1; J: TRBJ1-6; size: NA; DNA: TGTGCCAGCAGTTTACCGACAGGGGCCTTTAATTCACCCCTCCACTTT; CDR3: CASSLPTGAFNSPLHF
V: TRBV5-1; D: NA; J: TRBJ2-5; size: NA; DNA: TGCGCCAGCAGGCGAAGTAGTATACAAGAGACCCAGTACTTC; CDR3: CASRRSSIQETQYF
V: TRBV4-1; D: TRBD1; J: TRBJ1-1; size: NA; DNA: TGCGCCAGCGGAACAGGGGGGGCAGGAACTGAAGCTTTCTTT; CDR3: CASGTGGAGTEAFF
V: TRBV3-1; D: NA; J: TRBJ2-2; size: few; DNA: TGTGCCAGCAGCGCGCATACCGGTGGAGGGGAGCTGTTTTTT; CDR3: CASSAHTGGGELFF
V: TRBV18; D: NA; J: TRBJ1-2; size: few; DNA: TGTGCCAGCTCACCTTCGGGAAACTATGGCTACACCTTC; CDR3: CASSPSGNYGYTF
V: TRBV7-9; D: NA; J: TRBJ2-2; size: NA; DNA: TGTGCCACTCCTACATCCGGGGAGCTGTTTTTT; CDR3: CATPTSGELFF
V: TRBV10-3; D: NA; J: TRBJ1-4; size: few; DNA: TGTGCCATCAGTGGTGGGGGGCAGGATGAAAAACTGTTTTTT; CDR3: CAISGGGQDEKLFF
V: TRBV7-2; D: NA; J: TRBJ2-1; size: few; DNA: TGTGCCAGCAGCTTATCCCGGGACAATGAGCAGTTCTTC; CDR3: CASSLSRDNEQFF
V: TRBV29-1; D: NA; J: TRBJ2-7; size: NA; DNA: TGCAGCGTTGTCGGGGGCGCTAGCTCCTACGAGCAGTACTTC; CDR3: CSVVGGASSYEQYF
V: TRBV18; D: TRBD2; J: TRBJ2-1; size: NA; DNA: TGTGCCAGCTCACAAGCGGGGGGCTCCTACAATGAGCAGTTCTTC; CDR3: CASSQAGGSYNEQFF
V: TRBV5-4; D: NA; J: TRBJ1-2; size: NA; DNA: TGTGCCAGCAGCCCCCCGTCCGGTGGCTATGGCTACACCTTC; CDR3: CASSPPSGGYGYTF
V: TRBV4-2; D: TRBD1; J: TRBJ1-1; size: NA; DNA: TGTGCCAGCAGCCAAGGACAGGGGTGGGCTGAAGCTTTCTTT; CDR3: CASSQGQGWAEAFF
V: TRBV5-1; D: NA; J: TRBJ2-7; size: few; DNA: TGCGCCAGCAGCTTCTTGTCGGTGGGAGACGGCCGGGAGCAGTACTTC; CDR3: CASSFLSVGDGREQYF
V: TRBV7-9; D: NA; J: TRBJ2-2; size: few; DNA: TGTGCCAGCAGCTTACGGCAGGGCCCCACCGGGGAGCTGTTTTTT; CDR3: CASSLRQGPTGELFF
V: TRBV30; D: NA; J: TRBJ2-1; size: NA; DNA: TGTGCCTGGAGCGGGGGGACATCTTCCTACAATGAGCAGTTCTTC; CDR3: CAWSGGTSSYNEQFF
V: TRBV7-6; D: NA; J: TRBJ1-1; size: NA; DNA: TGTGCCAGCAGCCCAAGAGGGTTCACTGAAGCTTTCTTT; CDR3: CASSPRGFTEAFF
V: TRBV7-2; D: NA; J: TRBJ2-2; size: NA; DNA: TGTGCCAGCGGGGGGTATAACACCGGGGAGCTGTTTTTT; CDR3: CASGGYNTGELFF
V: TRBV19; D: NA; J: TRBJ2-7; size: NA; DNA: TGTGCCAGTAGTAGGGACTCAACCGCCTACGAGCAGTACTTC; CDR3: CASSRDSTAYEQYF